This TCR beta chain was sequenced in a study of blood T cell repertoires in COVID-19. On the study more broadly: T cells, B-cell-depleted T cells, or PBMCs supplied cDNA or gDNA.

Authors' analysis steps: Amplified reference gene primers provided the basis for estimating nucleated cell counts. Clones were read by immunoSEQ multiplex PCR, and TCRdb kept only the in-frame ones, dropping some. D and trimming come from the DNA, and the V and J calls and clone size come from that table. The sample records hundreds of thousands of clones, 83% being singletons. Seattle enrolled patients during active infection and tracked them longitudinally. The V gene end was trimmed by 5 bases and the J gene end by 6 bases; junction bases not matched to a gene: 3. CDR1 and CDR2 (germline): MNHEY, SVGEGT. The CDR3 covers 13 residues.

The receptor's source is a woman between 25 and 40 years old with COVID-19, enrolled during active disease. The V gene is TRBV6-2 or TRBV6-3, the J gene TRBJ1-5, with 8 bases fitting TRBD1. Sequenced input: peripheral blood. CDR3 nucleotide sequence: TGTGCCAGCAGTGACAGGGGAGGTCAGCCCCAGCATTTT. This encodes CASSDRGGQPQHF.